The 28 T cell receptor beta chains presented below share a single source sample, sequenced in a study of shared clonotypes between healthy human individuals. Sequenced by immunoSEQ multiplex PCR; TCRdb stores in-frame clones only, minus some. The sample records 2,500,000 or so clones, 93% being singletons. The sequencing input was naive CD4+ T cells from PBMCs. Noted subset: CD45RA+ positively selected. Receptors were obtained from a man between 18 and 35 years old in good health. Some clones in this sample may be carry-over from other donors' samples.

This clone was picked up one time. Within the sample, other DNA sequences also encode this same CDR3. The chain links TRBV5-1 to TRBJ2-7, with 10 bases identical to TRBD1. Looked up from germline, CDR1 is SGHRS and CDR2 is YFSETQ. The CDR3 extends over 15 amino acids. J was trimmed by 1 base and V by 3 bases; bases with no gene match: 4. In DNA form, the CDR3 reads TGCGCCAGCAGCTCCCGGGACAGGGGATCCTACGAGCAGTACTTC. It is translated as CASSSRDRGSYEQYF.

On this clone itself: Other nucleotide sequences from this sample produce the same CDR3. The chain carries TRBV18 and TRBJ1-1, with no clear D. The CDR3 totals 14 residues. In germline, CDR1 is KGHSH, CDR2 LQKENI. Trimming pared 1 base from V and 0 bases from J, leaving 6 bases between. This chain's CDR3 is CASSPQGVNTEAFF. The CDR3 DNA reads TGTGCCAGCTCACCACAAGGAGTGAACACTGAAGCTTTCTTT.

A remark on this clone: This sample includes further DNA sequences coding for the same CDR3. J is TRBJ2-7 and V is TRBV9; D is uncertain. CDR1 is SGDLS and CDR2 is YYNGEE in the germline V gene. This CDR3 comprises 14 residues. Trimming took off 2 bases at V and 1 base at J, with 10 bases between the two ends. The CDR3 DNA is TGTGCCAGCAGCGTGGGTTCTCAATCCTACGAGCAGTACTTC. It specifies CASSVGSQSYEQYF.

A note on this clone: This specimen includes other DNA sequences encoding the same CDR3. The chain uses TRBV25-1 and TRBJ1-3, with D possibly matching TRBD1 (5 bases). Germline-derived CDR1 and CDR2 are MGHDK and SYGVNS. The CDR3 contains 14 residues. Trimming cost V 3 bases and J 3 bases, with 9 bases left between them. This CDR3 reads CASSDPRGGNTIYF. The CDR3 DNA is TGTGCCAGCAGTGACCCTAGGGGTGGAAACACCATATATTTT. Variable domain in full (rest from reference TRBV25-1 and TRBJ1-3): EADIYQTPRYLVIGTGKKITLECSQTMGHDKMYWYQQDPGMELHLIHYSYGVNSTEKGDLSSESTVSRIRTEHFPLTLESARPSHTSQYLCASSDPRGGNTIYFGEGSWLTVV.

The chain employs TRBV18 and TRBJ1-1; TRBD1 is a possible D gene (6 bases). Trimming removed 5 bases at V and 5 bases at J, with 12 bases between. This CDR3 is 13 amino acids long. Germline lookup yields CDR1 KGHSH and CDR2 LQKENI. CDR3 DNA: TGTGCCAGCTCATGGGGGCGCGAGACTGAAGCTTTCTTT. It codes for CASSWGRETEAFF.

V usage is TRBV7-3 and J usage is TRBJ2-1, with 8 nucleotides matching TRBD2. The CDR3 spans 14 residues. J gave up 8 bases and V 4 bases, and 7 bases lay outside the gene matches. The germline gives CDR1 SGHTA, CDR2 FQGTGA. The CDR3 spells CASSSSGSKDEQFF. For the CDR3, the DNA is TGTGCCAGCAGCTCGAGCGGGAGTAAGGATGAGCAGTTCTTC.

This sequence joins TRBV28 and TRBJ2-3, with D possibly matching TRBD2 (7 bases). This CDR3 contains 16 residues. Germline assignment: CDR1 MDHEN and CDR2 SYDVKM. V was cut by 7 bases and J by 5 bases, with 22 bases left in between. CDR3 DNA sequence: TGTGCCAGCATCCGAAAGGGGGGGACGAGGGGAGATACGCAGTATTTT. Protein: CASIRKGGTRGDTQYF.

V gene TRBV5-1 combines with J gene TRBJ2-7, with 8 bases lining up with TRBD1. V shed 5 bases and J 3 bases; nucleotides not matched to a gene: 13. The CDR3 contains 16 residues. From germline, CDR1 is SGHRS and CDR2 YFSETQ. The CDR3 reads CASRIASTGGVYEQYF. CDR3 bases: TGCGCCAGCAGAATAGCTTCCACAGGGGGTGTCTACGAGCAGTACTTC.

J is TRBJ1-2 and V is TRBV28; 7 nucleotides line up with TRBD1. V lost 6 bases and J lost 3; bases outside the gene matches: 7. This CDR3 has 14 amino acids. Germline V gene sequence: CDR1 MDHEN, CDR2 SYDVKM. For the CDR3, the DNA is TGTGCCAGCAGACTAGGGGGCGCAGACTATGGCTACACCTTC. It specifies CASRLGGADYGYTF.

Concerning this clone itself: A read error may produce the germline difference seen at one junction end. This CDR3 is also generated by other DNA sequences in the sample. V gene TRBV18 combines with J gene TRBJ2-1; 7 bases align to TRBD2. The CDR3 is made up of 15 amino acids. Germline CDR1 reads KGHSH; CDR2 reads LQKENI. CDR3 amino acids: CASSPQRESYNEQFF. The DNA of the CDR3 is TGTGCCAGCTCCCCACAGCGGGAATCCTACAATGAGCAGTTCTTC.

The rearrangement links TRBV7-3 to TRBJ2-3; 7 bases align to TRBD1. The CDR3 contains 14 residues. Germline V lookup: CDR1 SGHTA, CDR2 FQGTGA. Germline trimming cut 5 bases from V and 6 bases from J; bases unmatched to any gene: 8. The CDR3 loop reads CASSRTGLADTQYF. The CDR3 DNA reads TGTGCCAGCAGCAGGACAGGTCTTGCGGATACGCAGTATTTT.

This rearrangement joins TRBV15 to TRBJ1-2; D might be TRBD1 (5 bases). V was pared by 0 bases and J by 4 bases, with 12 bases between. The CDR3 loop spans 15 amino acids. Germline CDR1 and CDR2: LNHNV and YYDKDF (reference sequence). Here the CDR3 reads CATSRDRRGGYGYTF. The CDR3 DNA is TGTGCCACCAGCAGAGATAGGCGGGGCGGCTATGGCTACACCTTC. The complete variable domain, with remaining parts taken from reference TRBV15 and TRBJ1-2, reads DAMVIQNPRYQVTQFGKPVTLSCSQTLNHNVMYWYQQKSSQAPKLLFHYYDKDFNNEADTPDNFQSRRPNTSFCFLDIRSPGLGDTAMYLCATSRDRRGGYGYTFGSGTRLTVV.

The gene calls are TRBV28 and TRBJ2-7; 7 bases line up with TRBD2. Per the germline V gene, CDR1 is MDHEN and CDR2 is SYDVKM. J lost 6 bases, V lost 3 bases, and 14 bases had no gene match. The CDR3 totals 16 residues. Here the CDR3 DNA reads TGTGCCAGCAGTTTTGGACGGCGGGAGAGAGATGGCGAGCAGTACTTC. It codes for CASSFGRRERDGEQYF.

Comment on this clone: This sample includes further DNA sequences coding for the same CDR3. V gene TRBV19 combines with J gene TRBJ1-5; TRBD1 aligns across 7 bases. This CDR3 comprises 14 residues. Germline V CDR1 and CDR2: LNHDA, SQIVND (reference sequence). Trimming at V came to 5 bases and at J to 4 bases, leaving 5 bases not matched to a gene. The CDR3 coding sequence is TGTGCCAGTAGTCTAACAGGGGCAAATCAGCCCCAGCATTTT. This translates into CASSLTGANQPQHF. The whole variable domain, remainder taken from reference TRBV19 and TRBJ1-5, is DGGITQSPKYLFRKEGQNVTLSCEQNLNHDAMYWYRQDPGQGLRLIYYSQIVNDFQKGDIAEGYSVSREKKESFPLTVTSAQKNPTAFYLCASSLTGANQPQHFGDGTRLSIL.

The chain links TRBV13 to TRBJ2-7, with TRBD2 identical over 12 bases. This CDR3 region has 17 residues. V lost 5 bases and J lost 4; bases outside the gene matches: 12. Germline V CDR1 and CDR2: PRHDT, FYEKMQ (reference sequence). The CDR3 nucleotides are TGTGCCAGCAGCCAACCGACTAGCGGGAGTACAGGGTACGAGCAGTACTTC. As protein: CASSQPTSGSTGYEQYF.

The V call is TRBV28, the J call TRBJ2-3, with 10 bases aligning to TRBD2. The CDR3 extends over 17 amino acids. Trimming removed 6 bases from V and 6 bases from J; junction bases left unmatched: 15. CDR1 and CDR2 from the germline V gene are MDHEN and SYDVKM. CDR3 nucleotide sequence: TGTGCCAGCAGACACATGGGGCTAGCGGGAGAGGGGGATACGCAGTATTTT. Encoded protein: CASRHMGLAGEGDTQYF.

This chain joins TRBV7-8 and TRBJ2-7; D remains unclear. This CDR3 spans 14 amino acids. Trimming left V 0 bases short and J 2 bases short, with 8 bases between. Germline V gene data show CDR1 as SGHVS and CDR2 as FQNEAQ. CDR3: CASSLARLPYEQYF. In DNA, the CDR3 is TGTGCCAGCAGCTTAGCCAGGCTCCCCTACGAGCAGTACTTC. Variable domain in full (rest from reference TRBV7-8 and TRBJ2-7): GAGVSQSPRYKVAKRGQDVALRCDPISGHVSLFWYQQALGQGPEFLTYFQNEAQLDKSGLPSDRFFAERPEGSVSTLKIQRTQQEDSAVYLCASSLARLPYEQYFGPGTRLTVT.

This clone was seen a few times. The chain couples TRBV5-1 to TRBJ1-1; a possible D gene is TRBD1 (5 bases). In germline, CDR1 is SGHRS, CDR2 YFSETQ. There are 14 residues in the CDR3. V lost 2 bases and J 6 bases, leaving 14 bases between the germline ends. The CDR3 DNA reads as TGCGCCAGCAGCTTCGAAGGGGCCCGGCCTGAAGCTTTCTTT. Its translation: CASSFEGARPEAFF.

This sequence joins TRBV28 and TRBJ1-4; 8 nucleotides line up with TRBD1. The CDR3 sequence is 16 residues long. Germline values: CDR1 MDHEN, CDR2 SYDVKM. With 7 bases clipped from V and 7 bases from J, the junction kept 14 bases outside the gene matches. The CDR3 loop is CASTLDRVDNSEKLFF. The CDR3 nucleotides are TGTGCCAGCACTTTGGACAGGGTTGATAATTCTGAAAAACTGTTTTTT.

Comments on this clone: This same CDR3 is encoded by further DNA sequences in the sample. This rearrangement joins TRBV4-2 to TRBJ2-1; 7 nucleotides match TRBD2. Germline CDR1 LGHNA, CDR2 YNFKEQ. The J segment lost 4 bases and the V segment lost 4 bases, leaving 7 bases of the junction unmatched. The CDR3 is 15 amino acids. The CDR3 spells CASSRGLAEYNEQFF. The CDR3 DNA is TGTGCCAGCAGCCGTGGCCTAGCGGAGTACAATGAGCAGTTCTTC.

V is TRBV5-1 and J is TRBJ2-5; D unclear. The CDR3 is 16 amino acids. Looked up from germline, CDR1 is SGHRS and CDR2 is YFSETQ. V lost 0 bases and J 0 bases, leaving 12 bases between the germline ends. Written as DNA, the CDR3 is TGCGCCAGCAGCTTGGAGGGATCCACCTACCAAGAGACCCAGTACTTC. The encoded protein is CASSLEGSTYQETQYF.

V usage is TRBV5-1 and J usage is TRBJ1-1, with TRBD1 matching over 9 bases. V gave up 1 base and J gave up 1 base; unmatched junction bases: 5. Germline CDR1 reads SGHRS; CDR2 reads YFSETQ. The CDR3 is 16 residues long. The CDR3 nucleotides read TGCGCCAGCAGCTTGACTACAGGGGGCGAGAACACTGAAGCTTTCTTT. It codes for CASSLTTGGENTEAFF.

V gene TRBV5-1 combines with J gene TRBJ1-1, with D perhaps matching TRBD1 (5 bases). V lost 2 bases, J lost 1 base, and 15 bases lay in between. The CDR3 consists of 16 residues. The germline V gene encodes CDR1 SGHRS and CDR2 YFSETQ. CDR3 DNA: TGCGCCAGCAGCTTACCCAATTCAACAGGGAACACTGAAGCTTTCTTT. Its protein product is CASSLPNSTGNTEAFF.

This chain uses TRBV28 with TRBJ1-5; no definite D call. Germline values: CDR1 MDHEN, CDR2 SYDVKM. V lost 5 bases, J lost 2 bases, and 16 bases lay in between. CDR3 length: 16 amino acids. The CDR3 sequence: CASSTADPGGNQPQHF. The CDR3 coding sequence is TGTGCCAGCAGTACCGCCGACCCAGGCGGCAATCAGCCCCAGCATTTT.

This clone has a single count. This CDR3 is also generated by other DNA sequences in the sample. This chain links TRBV5-4 with TRBJ1-1, with 9 bases fitting TRBD1. Per the germline V gene, CDR1 is SGHNT and CDR2 is YYREEE (reference sequence). This CDR3 has 15 amino acids. After removal of 3 bases from V and 1 base from J, the junction contained 4 bases not matched to a gene. The CDR3 DNA sequence: TGTGCCAGCAGCTCCCCGGGACAGGGGAACACTGAAGCTTTCTTT. Translated: CASSSPGQGNTEAFF.

The V call is TRBV4-2, the J call TRBJ1-1; possibly TRBD1 for D (6 bases). Germline V lookup: CDR1 LGHNA, CDR2 YNFKEQ. Trimming took 2 bases from V and 2 from J, leaving 15 bases between them. The length of the CDR3 is 16 residues. The CDR3 DNA reads TGTGCCAGCAGCCAACCTCGGACAGAGGACAACACTGAAGCTTTCTTT. Amino acids: CASSQPRTEDNTEAFF.

The V and J genes are TRBV28 and TRBJ1-5, with D unresolved. Germline values: CDR1 MDHEN, CDR2 SYDVKM. There are 16 residues in the CDR3. V lost 6 bases and J lost 4, with 19 bases in between. CDR3 loop: CASSETRPGGNQPQHF. CDR3 DNA sequence: TGTGCCAGCAGCGAAACTCGACCAGGAGGGAATCAGCCCCAGCATTTT. Variable domain in full (rest from reference TRBV28 and TRBJ1-5): DVKVTQSSRYLVKRTGEKVFLECVQDMDHENMFWYRQDPGLGLRLIYFSYDVKMKEKGDIPEGYSVSREKKERFSLILESASTNQTSMYLCASSETRPGGNQPQHFGDGTRLSIL.

The genes are TRBV21-1 and TRBJ2-3; TRBD2 reflects the table's D call only, with no check against the DNA. TRBV21-1 is a listed pseudogene. The CDR3 is 15 residues long. Written as DNA, the CDR3 is TGTGCCAGCAGGCGGGACGTACCTAGCACAGATACGCAGTATTTT. This translates into CASRRDVPSTDTQYF.